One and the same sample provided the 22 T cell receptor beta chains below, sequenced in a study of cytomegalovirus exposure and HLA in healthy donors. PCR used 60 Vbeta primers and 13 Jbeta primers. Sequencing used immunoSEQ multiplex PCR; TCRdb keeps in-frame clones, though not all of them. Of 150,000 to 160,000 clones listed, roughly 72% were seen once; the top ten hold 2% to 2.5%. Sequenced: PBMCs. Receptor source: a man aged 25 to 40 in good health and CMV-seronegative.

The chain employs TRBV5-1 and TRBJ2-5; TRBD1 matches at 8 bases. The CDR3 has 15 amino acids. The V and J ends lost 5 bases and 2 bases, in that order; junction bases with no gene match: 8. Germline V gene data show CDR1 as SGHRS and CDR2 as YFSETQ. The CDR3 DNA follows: TGCGCCAGCAGGCCCGGGACAGGCGAACAAGAGACCCAGTACTTC. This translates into CASRPGTGEQETQYF.

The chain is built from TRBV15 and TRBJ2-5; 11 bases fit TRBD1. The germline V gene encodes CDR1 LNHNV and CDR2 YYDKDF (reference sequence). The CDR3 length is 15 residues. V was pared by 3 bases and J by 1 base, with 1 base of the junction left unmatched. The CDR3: CATSSGQGAQETQYF. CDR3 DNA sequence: TGTGCCACCAGCAGTGGACAGGGGGCCCAAGAGACCCAGTACTTC.

CDR3: CASSAASGPGGGLPLHF. CDR3 bases: TGTGCCAGCAGTGCCGCCAGCGGACCGGGAGGTGGACTCCCCCTCCACTTT. The genes are TRBV6-1 and TRBJ1-6; D is unresolved. The germline V gene has CDR1 MNHNS and CDR2 SASEGT. V dropped 4 bases and J dropped 13 bases, with 26 bases sitting between them. CDR3 size: 17 residues.

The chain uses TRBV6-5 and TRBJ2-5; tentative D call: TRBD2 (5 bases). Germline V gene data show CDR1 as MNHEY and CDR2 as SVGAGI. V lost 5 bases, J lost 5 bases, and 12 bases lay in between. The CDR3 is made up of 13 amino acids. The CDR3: CASSRTRAETQYF. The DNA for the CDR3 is TGTGCCAGCAGTCGTACTAGGGCGGAGACCCAGTACTTC.

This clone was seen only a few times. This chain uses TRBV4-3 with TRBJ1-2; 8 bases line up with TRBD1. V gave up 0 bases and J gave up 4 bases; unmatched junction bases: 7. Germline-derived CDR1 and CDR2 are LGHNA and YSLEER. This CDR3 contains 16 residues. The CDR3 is CASSQDHGTGFYGYTF. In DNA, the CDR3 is TGCGCCAGCAGCCAAGACCATGGGACAGGATTCTATGGCTACACCTTC.

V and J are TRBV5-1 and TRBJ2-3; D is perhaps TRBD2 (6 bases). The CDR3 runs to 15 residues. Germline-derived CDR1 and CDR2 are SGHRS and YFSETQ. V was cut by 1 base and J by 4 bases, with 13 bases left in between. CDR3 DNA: TGCGCCAGCAGCTTGAATCGACTAGTCCCAGATACGCAGTATTTT. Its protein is CASSLNRLVPDTQYF.

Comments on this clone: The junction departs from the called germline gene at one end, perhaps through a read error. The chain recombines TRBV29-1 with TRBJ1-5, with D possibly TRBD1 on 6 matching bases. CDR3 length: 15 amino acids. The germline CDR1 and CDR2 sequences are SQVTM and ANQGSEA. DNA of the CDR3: TGCAGCGTAATTCACAGGGATCCAATAAATCAGCCCCAGAATTTT. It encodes CSVIHRDPINQPQNF.

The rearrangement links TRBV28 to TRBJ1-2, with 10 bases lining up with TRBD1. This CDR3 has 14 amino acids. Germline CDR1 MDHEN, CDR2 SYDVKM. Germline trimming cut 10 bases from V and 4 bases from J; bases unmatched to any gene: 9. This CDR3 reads CATHPRDRGYGYTF. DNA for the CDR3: TGTGCCACCCATCCCCGGGACAGGGGCTATGGCTACACCTTC.

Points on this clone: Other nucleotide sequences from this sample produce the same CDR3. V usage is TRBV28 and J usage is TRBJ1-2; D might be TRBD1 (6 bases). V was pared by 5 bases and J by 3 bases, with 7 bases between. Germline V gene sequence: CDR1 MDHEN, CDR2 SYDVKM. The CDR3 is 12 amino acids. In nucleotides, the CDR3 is TGTGCCAGCAGTCCAGGGGACTATGGCTACACCTTC. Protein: CASSPGDYGYTF.

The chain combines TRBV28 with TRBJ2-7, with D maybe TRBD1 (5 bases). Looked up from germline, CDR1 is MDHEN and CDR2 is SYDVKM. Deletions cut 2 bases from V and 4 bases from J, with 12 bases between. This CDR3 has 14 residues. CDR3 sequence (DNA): TGTGCCAGCAGTTTACCCAGGGCAGCGTACGAGCAGTACTTC. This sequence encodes CASSLPRAAYEQYF.

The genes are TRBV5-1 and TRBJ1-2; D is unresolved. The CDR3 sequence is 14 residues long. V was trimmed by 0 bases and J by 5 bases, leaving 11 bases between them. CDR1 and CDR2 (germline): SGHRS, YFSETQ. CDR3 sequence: CASSLGGGTYGYTF. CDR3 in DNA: TGCGCCAGCAGCTTGGGCGGAGGAACTTATGGCTACACCTTC.

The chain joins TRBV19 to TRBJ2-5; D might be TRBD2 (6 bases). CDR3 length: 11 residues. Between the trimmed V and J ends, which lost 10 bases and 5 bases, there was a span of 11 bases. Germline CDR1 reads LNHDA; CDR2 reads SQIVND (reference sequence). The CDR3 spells CATGVGETQYF. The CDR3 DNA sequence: TGTGCCACGGGGGTGGGGGAGACCCAGTACTTC.

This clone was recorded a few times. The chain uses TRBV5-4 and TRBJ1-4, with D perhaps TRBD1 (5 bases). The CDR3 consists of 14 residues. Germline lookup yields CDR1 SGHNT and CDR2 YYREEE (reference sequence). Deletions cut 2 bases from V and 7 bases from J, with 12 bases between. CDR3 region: CASSFGGRGEKLFF. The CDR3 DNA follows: TGTGCCAGCAGCTTCGGGGGGAGAGGTGAAAAACTGTTTTTT.

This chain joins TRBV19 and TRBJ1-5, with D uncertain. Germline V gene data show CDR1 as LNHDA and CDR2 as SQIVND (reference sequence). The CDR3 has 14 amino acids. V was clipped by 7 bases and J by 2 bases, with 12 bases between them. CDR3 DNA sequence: TGTGCCAGTAAGGGAATGAGGGGCAATCAGCCCCAGCATTTT. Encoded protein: CASKGMRGNQPQHF. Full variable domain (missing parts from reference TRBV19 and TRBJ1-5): DGGITQSPKYLFRKEGQNVTLSCEQNLNHDAMYWYRQDPGQGLRLIYYSQIVNDFQKGDIAEGYSVSREKKESFPLTVTSAQKNPTAFYLCASKGMRGNQPQHFGDGTRLSIL.

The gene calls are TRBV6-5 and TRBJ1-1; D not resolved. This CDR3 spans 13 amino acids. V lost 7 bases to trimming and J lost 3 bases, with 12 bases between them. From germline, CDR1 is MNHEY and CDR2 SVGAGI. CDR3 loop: CASTPNGDTEAFF. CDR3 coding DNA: TGTGCCAGCACCCCAAACGGGGACACTGAAGCTTTCTTT.

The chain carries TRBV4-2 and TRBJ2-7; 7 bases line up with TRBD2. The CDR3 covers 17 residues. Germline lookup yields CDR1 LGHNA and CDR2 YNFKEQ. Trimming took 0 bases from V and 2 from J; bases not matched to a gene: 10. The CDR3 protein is CASSQDEAGRDPYEQYF. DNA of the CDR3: TGTGCCAGCAGCCAAGATGAAGCAGGGAGGGATCCCTACGAGCAGTACTTC.

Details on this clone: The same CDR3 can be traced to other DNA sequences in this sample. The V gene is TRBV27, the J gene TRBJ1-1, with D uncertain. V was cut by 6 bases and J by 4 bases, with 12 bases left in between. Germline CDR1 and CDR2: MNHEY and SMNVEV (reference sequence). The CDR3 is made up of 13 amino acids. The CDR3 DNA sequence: TGTGCCAGCAGCTTGTCAGGTCTCACTGAAGCTTTCTTT. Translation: CASSLSGLTEAFF.

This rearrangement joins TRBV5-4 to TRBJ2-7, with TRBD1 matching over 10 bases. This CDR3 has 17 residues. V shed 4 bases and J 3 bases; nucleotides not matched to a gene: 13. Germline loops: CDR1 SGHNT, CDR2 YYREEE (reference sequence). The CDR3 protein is CASSPGQGSRQSYEQYF. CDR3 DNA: TGTGCCAGCAGCCCGGGACAGGGGTCTCGCCAAAGCTACGAGCAGTACTTC.

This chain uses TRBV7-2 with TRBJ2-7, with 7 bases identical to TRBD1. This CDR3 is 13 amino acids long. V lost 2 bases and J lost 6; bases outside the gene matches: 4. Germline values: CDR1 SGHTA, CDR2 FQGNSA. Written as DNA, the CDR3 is TGTGCCAGCAGCTTAAACAGGGGTGGCGAGCAGTACTTC. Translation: CASSLNRGGEQYF.

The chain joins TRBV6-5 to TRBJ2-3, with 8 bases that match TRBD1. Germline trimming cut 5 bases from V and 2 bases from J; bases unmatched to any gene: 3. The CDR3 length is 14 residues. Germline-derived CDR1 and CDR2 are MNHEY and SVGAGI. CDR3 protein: CASSGQGYTDTQYF. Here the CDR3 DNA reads TGTGCCAGCAGTGGACAGGGATACACAGATACGCAGTATTTT.

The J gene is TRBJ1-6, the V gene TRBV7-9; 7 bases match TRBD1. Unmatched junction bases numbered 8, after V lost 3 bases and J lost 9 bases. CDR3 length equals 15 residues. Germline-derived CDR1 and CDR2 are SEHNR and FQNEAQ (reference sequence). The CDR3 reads CASSFARGQGSPLHF. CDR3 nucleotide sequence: TGTGCCAGCAGCTTTGCGAGGGGGCAGGGTTCACCCCTCCACTTT.

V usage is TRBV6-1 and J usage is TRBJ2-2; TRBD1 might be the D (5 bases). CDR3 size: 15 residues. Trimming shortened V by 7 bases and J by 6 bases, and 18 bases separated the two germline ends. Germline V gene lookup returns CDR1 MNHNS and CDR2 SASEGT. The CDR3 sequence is CASTDPPGWAGELFF. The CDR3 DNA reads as TGTGCCAGCACCGACCCCCCAGGGTGGGCCGGGGAGCTGTTTTTT.